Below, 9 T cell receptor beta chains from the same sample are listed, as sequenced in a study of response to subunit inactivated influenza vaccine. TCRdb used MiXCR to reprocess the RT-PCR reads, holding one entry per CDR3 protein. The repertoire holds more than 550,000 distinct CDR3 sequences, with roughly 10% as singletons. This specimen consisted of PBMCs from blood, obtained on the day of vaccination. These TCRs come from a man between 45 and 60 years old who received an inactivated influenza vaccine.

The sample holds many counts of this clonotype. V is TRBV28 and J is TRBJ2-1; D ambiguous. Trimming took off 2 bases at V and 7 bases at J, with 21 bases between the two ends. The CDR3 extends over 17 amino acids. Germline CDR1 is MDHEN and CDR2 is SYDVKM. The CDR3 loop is CASSLKVGPTTMNEQFF. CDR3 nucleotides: TGTGCCAGCAGTTTAAAAGTCGGGCCCACCACTATGAATGAGCAGTTCTTC.

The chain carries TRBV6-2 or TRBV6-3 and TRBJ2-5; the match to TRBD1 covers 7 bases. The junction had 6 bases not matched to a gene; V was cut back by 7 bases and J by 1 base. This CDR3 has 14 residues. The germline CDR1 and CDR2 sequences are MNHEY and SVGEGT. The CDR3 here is CASNPTGPQETQYF. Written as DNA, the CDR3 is TGTGCCAGCAATCCGACAGGGCCCCAAGAGACCCAGTACTTC.

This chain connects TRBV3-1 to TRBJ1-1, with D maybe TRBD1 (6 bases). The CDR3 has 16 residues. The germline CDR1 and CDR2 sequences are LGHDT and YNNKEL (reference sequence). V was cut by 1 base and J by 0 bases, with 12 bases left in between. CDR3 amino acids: CASSQVDRNLNTEAFF. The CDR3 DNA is TGTGCCAGCAGCCAAGTAGACAGGAACCTGAACACTGAAGCTTTCTTT.

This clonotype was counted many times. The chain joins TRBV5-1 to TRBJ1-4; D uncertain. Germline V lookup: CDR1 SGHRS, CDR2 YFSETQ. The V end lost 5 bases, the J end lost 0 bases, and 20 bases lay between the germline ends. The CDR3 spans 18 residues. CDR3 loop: CASSADLIGTTTNEKLFF. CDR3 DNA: TGCGCCAGCAGTGCGGACTTAATTGGAACAACAACTAATGAAAAACTGTTTTTT.

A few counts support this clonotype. The chain's CDR3 is CAISDQDIRQPQHF. DNA of the CDR3: TGTGCCATCAGTGACCAAGACATTCGTCAGCCCCAGCATTTT. The chain employs TRBV10-3 and TRBJ1-5; D gene uncertain. The V and J ends lost 3 bases and 6 bases respectively, with 12 bases between them. Germline loops: CDR1 ENHRY, CDR2 SYGVKD. The CDR3 spans 14 residues.

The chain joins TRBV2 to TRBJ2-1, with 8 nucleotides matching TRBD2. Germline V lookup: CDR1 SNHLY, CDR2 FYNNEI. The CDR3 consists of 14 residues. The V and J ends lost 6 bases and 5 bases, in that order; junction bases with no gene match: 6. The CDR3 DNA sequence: TGTGCCAGCAGGGGACTAGTCGTAAACAATGAGCAGTTCTTC. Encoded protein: CASRGLVVNNEQFF. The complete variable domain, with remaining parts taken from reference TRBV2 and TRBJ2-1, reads EPEVTQTPSHQVTQMGQEVILRCVPISNHLYFYWYRQILGQKVEFLVSFYNNEISEKSEIFDDQFSVERPDGSNFTLKIRSTKLEDSAMYFCASRGLVVNNEQFFGPGTRLTVL.

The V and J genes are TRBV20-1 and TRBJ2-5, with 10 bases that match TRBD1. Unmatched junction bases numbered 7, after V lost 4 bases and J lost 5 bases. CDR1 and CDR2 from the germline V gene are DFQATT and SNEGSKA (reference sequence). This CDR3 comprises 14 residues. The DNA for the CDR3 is TGCAGTGCTATTCCGGGACAGGGGAGGGAGACCCAGTACTTC. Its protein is CSAIPGQGRETQYF.

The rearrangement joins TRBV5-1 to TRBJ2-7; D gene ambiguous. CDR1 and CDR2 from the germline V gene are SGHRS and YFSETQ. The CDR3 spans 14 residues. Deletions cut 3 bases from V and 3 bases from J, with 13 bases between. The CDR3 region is CASSSGFSSYEQYF. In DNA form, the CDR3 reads TGCGCCAGCAGCTCCGGATTTAGTAGCTACGAGCAGTACTTC.

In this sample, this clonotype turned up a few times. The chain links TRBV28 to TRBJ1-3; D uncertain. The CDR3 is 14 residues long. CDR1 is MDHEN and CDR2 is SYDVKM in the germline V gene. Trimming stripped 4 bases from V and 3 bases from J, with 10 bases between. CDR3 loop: CASSSDPSGNTIYF. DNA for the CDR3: TGTGCCAGCAGTTCTGACCCTAGTGGAAACACCATATATTTT.